This T cell receptor (beta chain) was observed in a study of neurological immune-mediated disorders. TCRdb analysed the 5' RACE reads with MiXCR anew, one entry per CDR3 protein. The table includes about 31,000 distinct CDR3 sequences, around 16% detected once. Sample time point: technical triplicate 3. To note about this clonotype: Compared with germline, one end of the junction differs, possibly owing to a read error.

CDR3 length equals 17 residues. This chain uses TRBV12-3 or TRBV12-4 with TRBJ2-3; 15 bases fit TRBD2. This sequence originates from a female donor with HTLV-1-associated myelopathy (HAM/TSP). The sample taken for sequencing was CD4+ T cells from blood. CDR3 residues: CDSSSGTSGGYKDTQYF. The CDR3 DNA is TGTGACAGCAGTTCCGGGACTAGCGGGGGGTACAAAGATACGCAGTATTTT.